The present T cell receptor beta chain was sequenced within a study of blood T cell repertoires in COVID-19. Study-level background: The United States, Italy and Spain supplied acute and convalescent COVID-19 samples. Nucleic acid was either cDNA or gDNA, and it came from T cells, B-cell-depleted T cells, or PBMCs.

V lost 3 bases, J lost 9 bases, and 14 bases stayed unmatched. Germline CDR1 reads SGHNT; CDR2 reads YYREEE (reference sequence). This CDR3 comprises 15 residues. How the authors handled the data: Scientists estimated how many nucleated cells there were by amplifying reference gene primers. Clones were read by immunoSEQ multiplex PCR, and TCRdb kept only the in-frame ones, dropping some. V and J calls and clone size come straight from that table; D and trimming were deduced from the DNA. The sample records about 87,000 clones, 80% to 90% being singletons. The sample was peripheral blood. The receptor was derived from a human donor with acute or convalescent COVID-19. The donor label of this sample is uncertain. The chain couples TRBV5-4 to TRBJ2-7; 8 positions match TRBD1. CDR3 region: CASSSTTGERVVQYF. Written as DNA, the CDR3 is TGTGCCAGCAGCTCTACGACAGGGGAGCGTGTCGTGCAGTACTTC. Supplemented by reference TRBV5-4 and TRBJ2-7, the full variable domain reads ETGVTQSPTHLIKTRGQQVTLRCSSQSGHNTVSWYQQALGQGPQFIFQYYREEENGRGNFPPRFSGLQFPNYSSELNVNALELDDSALYLCASSSTTGERVVQYFGPGTRLTVT.